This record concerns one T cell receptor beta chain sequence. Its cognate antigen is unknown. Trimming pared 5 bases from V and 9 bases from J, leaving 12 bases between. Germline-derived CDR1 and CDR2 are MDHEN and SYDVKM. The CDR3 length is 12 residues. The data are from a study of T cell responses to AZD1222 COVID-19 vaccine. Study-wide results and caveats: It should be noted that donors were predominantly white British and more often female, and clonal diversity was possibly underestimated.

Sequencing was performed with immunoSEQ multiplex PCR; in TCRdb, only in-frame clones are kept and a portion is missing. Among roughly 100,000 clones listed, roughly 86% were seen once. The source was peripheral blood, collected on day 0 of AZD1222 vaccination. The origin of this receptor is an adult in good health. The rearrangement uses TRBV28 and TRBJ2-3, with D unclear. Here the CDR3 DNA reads TGTGCCAGCAGTCCTGCCCTGGACACGCAGTATTTT. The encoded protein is CASSPALDTQYF.